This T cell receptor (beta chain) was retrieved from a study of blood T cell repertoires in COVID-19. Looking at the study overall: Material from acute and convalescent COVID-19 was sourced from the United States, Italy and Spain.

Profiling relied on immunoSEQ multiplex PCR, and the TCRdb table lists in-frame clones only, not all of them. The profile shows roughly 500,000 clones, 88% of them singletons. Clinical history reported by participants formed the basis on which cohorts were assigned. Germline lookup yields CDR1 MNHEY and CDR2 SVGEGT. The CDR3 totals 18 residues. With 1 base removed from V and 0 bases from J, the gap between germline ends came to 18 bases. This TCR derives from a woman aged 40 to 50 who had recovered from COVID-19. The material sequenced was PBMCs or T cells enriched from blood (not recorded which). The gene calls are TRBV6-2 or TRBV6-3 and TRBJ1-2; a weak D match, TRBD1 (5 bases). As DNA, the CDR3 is TGTGCCAGCAGTTACTTTCTAGGGCGGGGACTCACTAACTATGGCTACACCTTC. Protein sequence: CASSYFLGRGLTNYGYTF.